The source of this T cell receptor (beta chain) is a study of blood T cell repertoires in COVID-19 (dated by TCRdb to 2020 to 2022). In the study overall: Samples covering the acute and convalescent phases of COVID-19 were provided by collaborators in the United States, Italy and Spain. The prospective study material was composed of cDNA or gDNA derived from T cells, B-cell-depleted T cells, or PBMCs. The dataset comprised deeply sampled blood TCRbeta repertoires from subjects exposed to, actively infected with, or recovered from COVID-19. A freely available public database, intended as a resource for researchers studying the immune response to SARS-CoV-2, is where the repertoires were released. The samples were drawn from two sources: the first 160 participants of the ongoing ImmuneRACE study, and 1,200 or so subjects contributed by 6 global collaborators. The sample metadata nearly always contained a de-identified subject ID, COVID-19 status, age in years and sex. Where HLA class I and class II types were available, the types were taken from metadata supplied by the sample provider, not from assay-based typing.

The collaborating institutions used their own protocols to collect whole blood in K2EDTA tubes. For TCRbeta analysis, collaborators shipped samples as frozen whole blood, isolated PBMCs, or DNA extracted from either of those sample types. With regard to this clone: Its antigen is unknown. Base qualities are not at hand, and no much larger clone is one base apart.

TCRbeta CDR3 regions were amplified from genomic DNA by means of the immunoSEQ Assay, a bias-controlled multiplex PCR. In the source study's methods: Nucleated cell counts per sample were estimated from amplification of reference gene primers within the assay. To quantify the absolute abundance of each unique TCRbeta CDR3 rearrangement, sequence reads were collapsed and filtered. For each sample, productive Simpson clonality was calculated as the square root of Simpson's diversity index across productive rearrangements. In its TCRdb copy, this immuneACCESS table keeps in-frame sequences only and misses some clones. Where compared with another copy, unresolved V genes explain less than half of these, and the others have no known cause. For V, J and clone size, that table is used; D and trimming come from the DNA. For this sample there are about 15,000 clones; around 94% appear just once. 7.5% to 8.5% of the sample comes from the top ten.

General study outcomes and caveats: How much clinical and demographic metadata was included differed by source and by participant, and the metadata was provided uncurated.

The CDR3 holds 13 amino acids from the cysteine to the phenylalanine. The DNA shown is the 39-base CDR3, in frame from base 1. Here V drops 2 bases and J drops 10 bases, and the junction holds 6 bases not matched to any gene. The germline V gene yields SQVTM for CDR1 and ANQGSEA for CDR2. The TCR sequence derives from a human donor with active COVID-19. The donor label of this sample is uncertain. The chain couples TRBV29-1 to TRBJ2-1; the junction holds 9 bases that match TRBD2. The specimen sequenced was peripheral blood. The nucleotide sequence reads TGCAGCGTTGAAACGGCGGGGGGGCAAGAGCAGTTCTTC. It translates to CSVETAGGQEQFF.